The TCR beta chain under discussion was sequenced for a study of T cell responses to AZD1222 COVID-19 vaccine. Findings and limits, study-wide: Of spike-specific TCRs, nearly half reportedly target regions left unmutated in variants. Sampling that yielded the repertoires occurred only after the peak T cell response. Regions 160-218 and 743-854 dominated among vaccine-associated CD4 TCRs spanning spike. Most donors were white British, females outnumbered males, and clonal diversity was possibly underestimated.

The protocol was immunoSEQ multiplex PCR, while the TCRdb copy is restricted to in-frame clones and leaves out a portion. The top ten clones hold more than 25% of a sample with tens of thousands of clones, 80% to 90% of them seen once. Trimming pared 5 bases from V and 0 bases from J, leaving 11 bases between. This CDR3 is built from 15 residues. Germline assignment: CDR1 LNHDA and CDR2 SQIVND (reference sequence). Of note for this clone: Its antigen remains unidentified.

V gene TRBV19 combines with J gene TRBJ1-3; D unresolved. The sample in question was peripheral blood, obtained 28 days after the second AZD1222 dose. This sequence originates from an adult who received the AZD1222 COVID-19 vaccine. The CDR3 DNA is TGTGCCAGTAGTCCGGCCCGGCACTCTGGAAACACCATATATTTT. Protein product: CASSPARHSGNTIYF.